The entry that follows covers one TCR beta chain sequence. This record belongs to a study of blood T cell repertoires in COVID-19. Background on the study: PBMCs, B-cell-depleted T cells, or T cells were the source of the cDNA or gDNA that made up the material.

The CDR3 loop spans 15 amino acids. V was pared by 2 bases and J by 4 bases, with 8 bases of the junction left unmatched. The germline V gene has CDR1 SGHRS and CDR2 YFSETQ. The data were produced by immunoSEQ multiplex PCR, yet TCRdb's version contains in-frame clones alone and is incomplete. The sample holds approximately 300,000 clones; about nine tenths are singletons and the top ten take roughly 12%. The chain uses TRBV5-1 and TRBJ1-1, with 7 nucleotides matching TRBD1. This TCR derives from a woman aged 25 to 39 with COVID-19, enrolled during active disease. Source material: peripheral blood. The CDR3 DNA reads TGCGCCAGCAGCTTATTCAGGGGGGTTGGCACTGAAGCTTTCTTT. It specifies CASSLFRGVGTEAFF.